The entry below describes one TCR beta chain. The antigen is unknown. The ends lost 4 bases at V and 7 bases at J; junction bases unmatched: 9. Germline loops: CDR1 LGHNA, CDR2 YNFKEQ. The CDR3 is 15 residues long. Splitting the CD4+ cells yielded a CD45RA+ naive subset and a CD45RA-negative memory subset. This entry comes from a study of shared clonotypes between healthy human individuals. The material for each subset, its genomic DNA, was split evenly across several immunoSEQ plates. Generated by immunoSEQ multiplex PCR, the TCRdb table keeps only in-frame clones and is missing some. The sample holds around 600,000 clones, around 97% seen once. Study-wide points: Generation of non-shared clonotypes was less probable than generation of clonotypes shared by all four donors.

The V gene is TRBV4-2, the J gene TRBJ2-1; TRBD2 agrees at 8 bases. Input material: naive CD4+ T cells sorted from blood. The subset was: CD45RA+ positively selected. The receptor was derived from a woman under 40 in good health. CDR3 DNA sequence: TGTGCCAGCAGCCCTAGCGGGCCCCTTAGGAATGAGCAGTTCTTC. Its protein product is CASSPSGPLRNEQFF.